The present T cell receptor (beta chain) was sequenced within a study of blood T cell repertoires in COVID-19 (dated by TCRdb to 2018 to 2020). Regarding the complete study: Samples covering the acute and convalescent phases of COVID-19 were provided by collaborators in the United States, Italy and Spain. The prospective study material was composed of cDNA or gDNA derived from T cells, B-cell-depleted T cells, or PBMCs. The dataset comprised deeply sampled blood TCRbeta repertoires from subjects exposed to, actively infected with, or recovered from COVID-19. A freely available public database, intended as a resource for researchers studying the immune response to SARS-CoV-2, is where the repertoires were released. The samples were drawn from two sources: the first 160 participants of the ongoing ImmuneRACE study, and 1,000 to 1,500 subjects contributed by 6 global collaborators. A de-identified subject ID, COVID-19 status, age in years and sex were almost always included in the sample metadata. Where HLA class I and class II types were available, the types were taken from metadata supplied by the sample provider, not from assay-based typing.

The full study reports these points: The amount of clinical and demographic metadata varied by source and participant and was provided uncurated.

In regard to this clone: This receptor's antigen is unknown. No per-base quality is available; no much larger clone lies one base away.

The immunoSEQ Assay, a bias-controlled multiplex PCR, was used to amplify TCRbeta CDR3 regions from genomic DNA. Per the source publication's procedure: The number of nucleated cells in each sample was estimated by amplification of reference gene primers within the assay. To quantify the absolute abundance of each unique TCRbeta CDR3 rearrangement, sequence reads were collapsed and filtered. For each sample, productive Simpson clonality was calculated as the square root of Simpson's diversity index across productive rearrangements. Entries here come from immuneACCESS through TCRdb and include only in-frame sequences with V and J called. Some clones fail to appear in such tables; in the studies checked, an unresolved V gene covers under half of the shortfall, and the cause of the remainder is unknown. V and J calls and clone size are given by that table; D and trimming were obtained from the DNA. This sample comprises some 200,000 clones, roughly nine tenths of them detected only once. The ten largest clonotypes hold 2% to 2.5% of the sample.

Participants in the prospective study were aged roughly 18 to 89 years, lived in 20 to 30 United States geographic areas, and enrolled through a virtual design. Cohort assignment in the prospective study relied on participant-reported clinical history from a screening survey and a study questionnaire. ImmuneRACE Cohort 3 recovered participants were defined by two consecutive negative NP/OP PCR tests, healthcare professional clearance, or symptom resolution. Each participant in the prospective study had whole blood, serum and a nasopharyngeal or oropharyngeal swab collected by mobile phlebotomists. Prospective study participants could optionally give additional blood draws and questionnaires over an approximately two-month period. Before DNA extraction, prospective study blood samples were shipped either frozen or at room temperature. Spanning cysteine to phenylalanine, the CDR3 consists of 14 amino acids. The DNA shown is the 42-base CDR3, in frame from base 1. CDR1 and CDR2, per the germline V gene (reference sequence), are LGHDT and YNNKEL. Trimming accounts for 0 bases at V and 1 base at J, while the number of junction bases matched to no gene is 0.

The chain uses TRBV3-1 (or the pseudogene TRBV3-2) and TRBJ2-7; 7 central bases correspond to TRBD1. The clonotype was recovered from a woman in her 30s who had recovered from COVID-19. The sample was PBMCs or T cells enriched from blood (not recorded which). The CDR3 has the sequence CASSQETGSYEQYF. The nucleotide sequence is TGTGCCAGCAGCCAAGAGACAGGGTCCTACGAGCAGTACTTC.